What follows are 18 T cell receptor beta chains derived from one specimen sequenced in a study of blood T cell repertoires in COVID-19. Method: immunoSEQ multiplex PCR; TCRdb's copy keeps in-frame clones and lacks some. The table has about 200,000 clones, around 86% seen once; the top ten hold 3% to 4%. Input material: PBMCs or T cells enriched from blood (not recorded which). The receptors here all came from a woman in her thirties or forties with acute COVID-19.

The rearrangement joins TRBV7-9 to TRBJ2-7; 13 nucleotides agree with TRBD2. Germline loops: CDR1 SEHNR, CDR2 FQNEAQ (reference sequence). The trim removed 3 bases at V and 2 bases at J, leaving 4 bases unmatched. The CDR3 is 16 amino acids. The CDR3: CASSFPGTSGAYEQYF. CDR3 sequence (DNA): TGTGCCAGCAGCTTCCCCGGGACTAGCGGGGCCTACGAGCAGTACTTC.

The chain couples TRBV18 to TRBJ2-5, with D possibly matching TRBD2 (5 bases). CDR1 is KGHSH and CDR2 is LQKENI in the germline V gene. CDR3 length equals 14 residues. V gave up 3 bases and J gave up 2 bases, with 10 bases separating them. In nucleotides, the CDR3 is TGTGCCAGCTCACCCCGGGGTGAGCAAGAGACCCAGTACTTC. Amino acid sequence: CASSPRGEQETQYF.

The chain is built from TRBV27 and TRBJ2-7; TRBD2 matches at 10 bases. The CDR3 has 15 residues. The J segment lost 3 bases and the V segment lost 0 bases, leaving 2 bases of the junction unmatched. CDR1 is MNHEY, CDR2 SMNVEV, per germline (reference sequence). In DNA form, the CDR3 reads TGTGCCAGCAGTTTATCGACTAGCGGGTTCTACGAGCAGTACTTC. Residues: CASSLSTSGFYEQYF.

This clone was found a few times. V is TRBV5-5 and J is TRBJ2-3; D remains ambiguous. The V gene's germline CDR1 is SGHKS and CDR2 YYEKEE (reference sequence). The ends were cut back, 0 bases at V and 4 bases at J, with 6 bases in the middle. CDR3 length equals 13 residues. For the CDR3, the DNA is TGTGCCAGCAGCTTGGTCCCCTCAGATACGCAGTATTTT. Protein: CASSLVPSDTQYF.

V usage is TRBV6-5 and J usage is TRBJ2-7, with 8 bases fitting TRBD1. Trimming took 6 bases from V and 3 from J; bases not matched to a gene: 7. The V gene's germline CDR1 is MNHEY and CDR2 SVGAGI. CDR3 length equals 14 residues. Here the CDR3 DNA reads TGTGCCAGCAGCCGACAAACAGGGGGCTACGAGCAGTACTTC. It encodes CASSRQTGGYEQYF.

The chain combines TRBV28 with TRBJ2-2; D might be TRBD1 (6 bases). Per the germline V gene, CDR1 is MDHEN and CDR2 is SYDVKM. The CDR3 has 15 amino acids. V was cut by 1 base and J by 8 bases, with 14 bases left in between. CDR3 in DNA: TGTGCCAGCAGTTTATCTCACAGGGCCCGGGGGGAGCTGTTTTTT. Translation: CASSLSHRARGELFF.

The rearrangement links TRBV28 to TRBJ2-5, with TRBD2 identical over 9 bases. In germline, CDR1 is MDHEN, CDR2 SYDVKM. The CDR3 has 17 amino acids. J lost 5 bases, V lost 3 bases, and 13 bases had no gene match. Here the CDR3 DNA reads TGTGCCAGCAGTTTGTTAGCGGGAGTAGGGGGCGGGGAGACCCAGTACTTC. Translating it yields CASSLLAGVGGGETQYF.

The chain carries TRBV4-1 and TRBJ1-2; the match to TRBD1 covers 7 bases. Germline V gene lookup returns CDR1 MGHRA and CDR2 YSYEKL. Losses at the gene ends were 2 bases for V and 14 bases for J; bases not matched to a gene: 17. The CDR3 consists of 15 residues. This CDR3 reads CASSQLTRDRSSGTF. The CDR3, as DNA: TGCGCCAGCAGCCAACTTACCCGGGACAGATCTTCGGGGACCTTC.

This clone was counted a single time. V is TRBV24-1 and J is TRBJ2-1; 9 bases align to TRBD2. V trimming: 7 bases; J trimming: 10 bases; junction bases outside the gene matches: 10. This CDR3 has 14 amino acids. The V gene's germline CDR1 is KGHDR and CDR2 SFDVKD. The CDR3 bases are TGTGCCACCAGGGGAGCTAGCGGGATTGGGGAGCAGTTCTTC. Amino acid sequence: CATRGASGIGEQFF.

This clone was observed a single time. CDR3 sequence reads: CATSRDMAGVGTASPLHF. The CDR3 DNA reads as TGTGCCACCAGCAGAGATATGGCAGGGGTTGGTACGGCGTCACCCCTCCACTTT. The rearrangement links TRBV15 to TRBJ1-6; D may be TRBD1 (6 bases). Trimming left V 0 bases short and J 10 bases short, with 22 bases between. Germline CDR1 reads LNHNV; CDR2 reads YYDKDF (reference sequence). The CDR3 totals 18 residues.

CDR3 sequence: CASNPQGRTEAFF. CDR3 nucleotide sequence: TGTGCCAGCAACCCACAGGGCCGCACTGAAGCTTTCTTT. V usage is TRBV27 and J usage is TRBJ1-1; D possibly corresponds to TRBD1 (6 bases). CDR3 length: 13 amino acids. V lost 7 bases to trimming and J lost 4 bases, with 13 bases between them. CDR1 is MNHEY, CDR2 SMNVEV, per germline (reference sequence).

The chain has TRBV25-1 and TRBJ2-7; 7 bases are shared with TRBD1. From germline, CDR1 is MGHDK and CDR2 SYGVNS. J gave up 2 bases and V 6 bases, and 4 bases lay outside the gene matches. The CDR3 loop spans 13 amino acids. The CDR3 sequence is CASRRDSAYEQYF. CDR3 nucleotide sequence: TGTGCCAGCAGAAGGGACAGCGCCTACGAGCAGTACTTC.

This chain uses TRBV2 with TRBJ1-1, with TRBD1 matching over 7 bases. This CDR3 region has 15 residues. Per germline, CDR1 SNHLY and CDR2 FYNNEI. The junction had 9 bases not matched to a gene; V was cut back by 8 bases and J by 0 bases. Here the CDR3 reads CASVPGTAMNTEAFF. The CDR3 nucleotides are TGTGCCAGCGTTCCGGGGACAGCCATGAACACTGAAGCTTTCTTT.

The chain has TRBV7-9 and TRBJ1-2; D is ambiguous. Germline loops: CDR1 SEHNR, CDR2 FQNEAQ (reference sequence). The CDR3 extends over 13 amino acids. The V gene lost 10 bases and the J gene lost 6 bases, with 18 bases spanning the gap. The DNA for the CDR3 is TGTGCCACCACCCGCGTGCAGAGGGATGGCTACACCTTC. Its protein is CATTRVQRDGYTF.

This rearrangement joins TRBV29-1 to TRBJ1-2; D not resolved. The CDR3 sequence is 11 residues long. V was pared by 4 bases and J by 1 base, with 4 bases between. Germline assignment: CDR1 SQVTM and CDR2 ANQGSEA. CDR3 in amino acids: CSVGGNYGYTF. Here the CDR3 DNA reads TGCAGCGTTGGCGGTAACTATGGCTACACCTTC.

Concerning this clone: Different DNA sequences within this sample yield the same CDR3. The V call is TRBV28, the J call TRBJ2-7, with unresolved D. V lost 5 bases, J lost 3 bases, and 8 bases lay in between. Germline CDR1 and CDR2: MDHEN and SYDVKM. The CDR3 is 12 amino acids. In nucleotides, the CDR3 is TGTGCCAGCAGTACCGGAGTCTACGAGCAGTACTTC. Amino acid sequence: CASSTGVYEQYF.

The chain carries TRBV28 and TRBJ2-7; 8 bases are a match to TRBD1. The length of the CDR3 is 10 residues. V shed 11 bases, J shed 6 bases, and the junction held 3 bases outside the gene matches. Germline assignment: CDR1 MDHEN and CDR2 SYDVKM. The CDR3 protein is CASGGSEQYF. In DNA form, the CDR3 reads TGTGCCTCAGGGGGCAGCGAGCAGTACTTC.

This chain joins TRBV28 and TRBJ1-2; 9 nucleotides align to TRBD1. Per germline, CDR1 MDHEN and CDR2 SYDVKM. The CDR3 is 13 residues long. J gave up 8 bases and V 5 bases, and 6 bases lay outside the gene matches. The CDR3 sequence is CASSPRTGVGYTF. The DNA of the CDR3 is TGTGCCAGCAGTCCCAGGACAGGGGTCGGCTACACCTTC.